This TCR beta chain was retrieved from a study of a mutant IDH1 vaccine in newly diagnosed glioma. In the study overall: Males made up around 62% and females about 40% of treated patients, whose mean age was approximately 44 years. Most patients had radiochemotherapy with temozolomide before enrollment; others had one alone.

Time point defined: baseline, week 1 (first vaccination visit). Stated treatment: pre-vaccination baseline after standard-of-care therapy. TCRdb's table, derived via immunoSEQ multiplex PCR, lists solely in-frame clones and lacks some. The sample consists of 92,000 or so clones, almost 85% of them appearing once. Findings of the study overall: Changes in top peripheral clonotypes did not appear linked to pseudoprogression. Vaccine-induced responses were seen in roughly 93% of patients, spanning several MHC alleles.

In the case of this clone: Its target is not known.

V dropped 5 bases and J dropped 8 bases, with 18 bases sitting between them. CDR1 MNHEY and CDR2 SMNVEV come from the germline V gene (reference sequence). CDR3 length equals 14 residues. The TCR comes from a middle-aged man with glioma. Some clones in this sample may be carry-over from other donors' samples. The chain carries TRBV27 and TRBJ1-2; D unresolved. The sample here was PBMCs, taken from a glioma patient treated with radiotherapy, temozolomide or both. The CDR3 sequence is CASSPTIPPAGYTF. For the CDR3, the DNA is TGTGCCAGCAGTCCGACCATCCCGCCGGCGGGCTACACCTTC.